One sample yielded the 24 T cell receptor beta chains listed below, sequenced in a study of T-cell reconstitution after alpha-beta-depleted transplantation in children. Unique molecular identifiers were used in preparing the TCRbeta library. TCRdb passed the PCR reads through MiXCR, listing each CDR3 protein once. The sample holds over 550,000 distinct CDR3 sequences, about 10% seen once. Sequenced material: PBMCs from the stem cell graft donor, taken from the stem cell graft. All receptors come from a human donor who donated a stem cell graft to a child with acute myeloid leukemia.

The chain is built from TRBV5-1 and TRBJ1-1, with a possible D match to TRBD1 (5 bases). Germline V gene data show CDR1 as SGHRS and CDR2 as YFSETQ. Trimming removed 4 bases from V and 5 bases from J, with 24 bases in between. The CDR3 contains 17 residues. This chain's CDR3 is CASSPLTGAQSGTEAFF. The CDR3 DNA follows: TGCGCCAGCAGCCCCCTGACCGGGGCACAGTCGGGGACTGAAGCTTTCTTT.

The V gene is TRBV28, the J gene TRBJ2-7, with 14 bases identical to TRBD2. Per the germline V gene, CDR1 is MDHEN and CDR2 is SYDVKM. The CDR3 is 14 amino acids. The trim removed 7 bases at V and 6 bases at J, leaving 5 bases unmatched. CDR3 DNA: TGTGCCAGCACCTCGGGGACTAGCGGGAGCGAGCAGTACTTC. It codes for CASTSGTSGSEQYF.

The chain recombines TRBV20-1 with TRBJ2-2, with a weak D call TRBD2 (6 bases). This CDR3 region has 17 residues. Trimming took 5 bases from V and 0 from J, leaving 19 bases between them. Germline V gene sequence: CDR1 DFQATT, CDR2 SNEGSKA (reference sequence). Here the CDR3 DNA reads TGCAGTGCTCTCTTTCCGAATAGCGGAGCGAACACCGGGGAGCTGTTTTTT. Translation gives CSALFPNSGANTGELFF.

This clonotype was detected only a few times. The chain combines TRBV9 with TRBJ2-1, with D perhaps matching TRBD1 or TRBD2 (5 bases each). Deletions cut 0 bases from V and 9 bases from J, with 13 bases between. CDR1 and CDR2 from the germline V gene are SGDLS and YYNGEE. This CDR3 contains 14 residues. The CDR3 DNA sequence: TGTGCCAGCAGCGTAGATGGGCAGAGGGGTGAGCAGTTCTTC. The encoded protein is CASSVDGQRGEQFF.

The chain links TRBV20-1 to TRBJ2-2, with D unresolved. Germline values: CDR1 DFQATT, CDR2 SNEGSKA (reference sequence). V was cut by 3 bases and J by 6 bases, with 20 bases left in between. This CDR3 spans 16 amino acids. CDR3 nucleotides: TGCAGTGCTAGCGTCGAAGACCACGGCCCCGCCGGGGAGCTGTTTTTT. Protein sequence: CSASVEDHGPAGELFF.

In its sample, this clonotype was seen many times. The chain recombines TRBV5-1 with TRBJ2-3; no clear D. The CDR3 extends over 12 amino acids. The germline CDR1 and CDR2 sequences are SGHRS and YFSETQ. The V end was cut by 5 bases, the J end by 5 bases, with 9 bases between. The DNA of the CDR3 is TGCGCCAGCAGTGCCCCGGGAGATACGCAGTATTTT. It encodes CASSAPGDTQYF. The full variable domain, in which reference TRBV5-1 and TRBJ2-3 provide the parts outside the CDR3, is KAGVTQTPRYLIKTRGQQVTLSCSPISGHRSVSWYQQTPGQGLQFLFEYFSETQRNKGNFPGRFSGRQFSNSRSEMNVSTLELGDSALYLCASSAPGDTQYFGPGTRLTVL.

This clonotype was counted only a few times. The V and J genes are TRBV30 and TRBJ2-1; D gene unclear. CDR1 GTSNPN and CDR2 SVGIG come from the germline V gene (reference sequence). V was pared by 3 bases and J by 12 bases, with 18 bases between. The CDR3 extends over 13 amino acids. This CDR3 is CAWSPGVPVGQFF. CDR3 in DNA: TGTGCCTGGAGCCCTGGGGTGCCCGTCGGGCAGTTCTTC.

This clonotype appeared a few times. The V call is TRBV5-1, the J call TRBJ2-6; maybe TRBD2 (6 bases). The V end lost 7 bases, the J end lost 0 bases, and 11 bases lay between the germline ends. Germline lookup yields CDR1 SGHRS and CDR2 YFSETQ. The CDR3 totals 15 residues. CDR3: CASELGGSGANVLTF. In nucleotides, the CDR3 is TGCGCCAGCGAATTGGGGGGCTCTGGGGCCAACGTCCTGACTTTC.

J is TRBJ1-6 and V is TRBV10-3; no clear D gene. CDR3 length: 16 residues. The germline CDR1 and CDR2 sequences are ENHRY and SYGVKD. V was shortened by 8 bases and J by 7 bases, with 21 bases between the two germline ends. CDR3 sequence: CAISYSDALYNSPLHF. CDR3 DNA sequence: TGTGCCATCTCCTACTCGGACGCGCTTTACAATTCACCCCTCCACTTT.

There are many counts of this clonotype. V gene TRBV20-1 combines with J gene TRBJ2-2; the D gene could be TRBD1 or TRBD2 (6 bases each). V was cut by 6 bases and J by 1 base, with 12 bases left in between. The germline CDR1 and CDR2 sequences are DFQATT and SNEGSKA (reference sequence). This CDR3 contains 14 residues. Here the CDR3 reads CSAGGQGNTGELFF. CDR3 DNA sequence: TGCAGTGCAGGGGGGCAGGGGAACACCGGGGAGCTGTTTTTT.

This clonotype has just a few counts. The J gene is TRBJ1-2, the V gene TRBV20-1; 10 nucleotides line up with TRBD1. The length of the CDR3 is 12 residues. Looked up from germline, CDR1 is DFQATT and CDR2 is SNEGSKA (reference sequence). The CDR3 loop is CTDWDRGNGYTF. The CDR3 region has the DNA TGCACCGATTGGGACAGGGGAAATGGCTACACCTTC.

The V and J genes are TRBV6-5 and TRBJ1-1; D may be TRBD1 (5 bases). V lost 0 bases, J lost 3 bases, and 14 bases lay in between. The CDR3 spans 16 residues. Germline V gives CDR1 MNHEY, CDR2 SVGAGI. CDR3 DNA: TGTGCCAGCAGTTACTCGAGCCAGGGAGGGGACACTGAAGCTTTCTTT. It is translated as CASSYSSQGGDTEAFF.

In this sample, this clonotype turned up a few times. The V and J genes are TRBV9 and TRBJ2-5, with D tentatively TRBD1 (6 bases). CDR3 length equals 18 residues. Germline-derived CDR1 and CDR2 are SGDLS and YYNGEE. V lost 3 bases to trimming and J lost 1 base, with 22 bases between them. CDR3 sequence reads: CASSDGTPGQPFQETQYF. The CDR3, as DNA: TGTGCCAGCAGCGATGGAACCCCGGGACAACCTTTCCAAGAGACCCAGTACTTC.

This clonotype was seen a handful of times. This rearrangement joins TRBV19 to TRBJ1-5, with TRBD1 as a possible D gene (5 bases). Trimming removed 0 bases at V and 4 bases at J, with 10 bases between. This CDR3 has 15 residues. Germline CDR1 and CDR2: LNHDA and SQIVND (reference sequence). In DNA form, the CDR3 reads TGTGCCAGTAGTATAGATGCCGGGGGTAATCAGCCCCAGCATTTT. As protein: CASSIDAGGNQPQHF.

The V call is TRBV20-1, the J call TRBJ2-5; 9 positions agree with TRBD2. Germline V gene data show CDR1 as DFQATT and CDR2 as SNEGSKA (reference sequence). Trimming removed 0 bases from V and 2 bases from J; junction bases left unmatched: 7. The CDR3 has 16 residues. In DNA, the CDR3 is TGCAGTGCTAGAGATATGGCTAGCGGGATACAAGAGACCCAGTACTTC. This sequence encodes CSARDMASGIQETQYF.

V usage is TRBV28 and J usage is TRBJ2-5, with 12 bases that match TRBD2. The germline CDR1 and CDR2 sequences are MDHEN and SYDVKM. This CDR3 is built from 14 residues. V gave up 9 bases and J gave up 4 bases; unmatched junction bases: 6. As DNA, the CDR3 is TGTGCCAGTCTAGCGGGAGGGCGAGGAGAGACCCAGTACTTC. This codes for CASLAGGRGETQYF.

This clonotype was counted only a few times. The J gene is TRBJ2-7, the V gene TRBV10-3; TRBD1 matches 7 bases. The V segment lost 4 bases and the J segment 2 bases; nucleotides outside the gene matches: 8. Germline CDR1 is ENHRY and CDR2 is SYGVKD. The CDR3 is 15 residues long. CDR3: CAISGKQGSAYEQYF. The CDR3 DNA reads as TGTGCCATCAGTGGCAAACAGGGGAGCGCCTACGAGCAGTACTTC.

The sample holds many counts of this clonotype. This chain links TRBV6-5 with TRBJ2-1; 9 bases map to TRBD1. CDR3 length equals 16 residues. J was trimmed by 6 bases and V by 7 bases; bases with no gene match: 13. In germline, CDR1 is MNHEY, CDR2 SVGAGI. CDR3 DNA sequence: TGTGCCAGCATTAACCGGAGGGGACAGGGTGGCAATGAGCAGTTCTTC. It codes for CASINRRGQGGNEQFF.

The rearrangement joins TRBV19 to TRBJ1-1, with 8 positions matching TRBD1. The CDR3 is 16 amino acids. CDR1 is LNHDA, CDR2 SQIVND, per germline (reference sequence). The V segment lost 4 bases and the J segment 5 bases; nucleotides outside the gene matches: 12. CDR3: CASSTSDAGGRTEAFF. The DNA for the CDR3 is TGTGCCAGTAGTACAAGTGACGCAGGGGGCCGAACTGAAGCTTTCTTT.

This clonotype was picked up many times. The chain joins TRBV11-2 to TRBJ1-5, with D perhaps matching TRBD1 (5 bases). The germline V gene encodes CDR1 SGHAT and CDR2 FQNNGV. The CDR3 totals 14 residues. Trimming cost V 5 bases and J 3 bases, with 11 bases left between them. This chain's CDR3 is CASSPEGTNQPQHF. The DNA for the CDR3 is TGTGCCAGCAGCCCGGAGGGGACCAATCAGCCCCAGCATTTT.

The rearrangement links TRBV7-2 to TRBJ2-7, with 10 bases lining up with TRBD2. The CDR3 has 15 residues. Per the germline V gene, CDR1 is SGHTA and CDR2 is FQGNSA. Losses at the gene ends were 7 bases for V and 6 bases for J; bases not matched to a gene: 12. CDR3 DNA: TGTGCCAGCAATAAAGGGGCTAGCGGGAGAAGCGAGCAGTACTTC. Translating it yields CASNKGASGRSEQYF.

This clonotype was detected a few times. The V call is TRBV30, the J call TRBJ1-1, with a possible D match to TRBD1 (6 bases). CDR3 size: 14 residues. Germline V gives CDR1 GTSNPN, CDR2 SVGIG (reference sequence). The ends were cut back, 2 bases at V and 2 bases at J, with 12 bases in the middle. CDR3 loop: CAWSSGERNTEAFF. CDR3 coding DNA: TGTGCCTGGAGTTCAGGGGAGAGAAACACTGAAGCTTTCTTT. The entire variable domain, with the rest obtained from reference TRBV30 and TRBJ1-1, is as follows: SQTIHQWPATLVQPVGSPLSLECTVEGTSNPNLYWYRQAAGRGLQLLFYSVGIGQISSEVPQNLSASRPQDRQFILSSKKLLLSDSGFYLCAWSSGERNTEAFFGQGTRLTVV.

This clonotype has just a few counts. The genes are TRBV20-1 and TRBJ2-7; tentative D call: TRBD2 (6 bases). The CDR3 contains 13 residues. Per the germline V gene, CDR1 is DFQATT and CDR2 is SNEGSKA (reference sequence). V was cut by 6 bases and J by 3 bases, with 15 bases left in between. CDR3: CSASRDSYYEQYF. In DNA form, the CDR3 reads TGCAGTGCCTCCCGGGACTCTTACTACGAGCAGTACTTC.

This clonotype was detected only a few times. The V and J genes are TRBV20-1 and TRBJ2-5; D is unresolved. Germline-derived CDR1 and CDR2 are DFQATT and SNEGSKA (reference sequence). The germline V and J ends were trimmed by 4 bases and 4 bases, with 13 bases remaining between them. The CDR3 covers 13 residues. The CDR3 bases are TGCAGTGCTATCTCAGGACGGATAGAGACCCAGTACTTC. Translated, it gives CSAISGRIETQYF.